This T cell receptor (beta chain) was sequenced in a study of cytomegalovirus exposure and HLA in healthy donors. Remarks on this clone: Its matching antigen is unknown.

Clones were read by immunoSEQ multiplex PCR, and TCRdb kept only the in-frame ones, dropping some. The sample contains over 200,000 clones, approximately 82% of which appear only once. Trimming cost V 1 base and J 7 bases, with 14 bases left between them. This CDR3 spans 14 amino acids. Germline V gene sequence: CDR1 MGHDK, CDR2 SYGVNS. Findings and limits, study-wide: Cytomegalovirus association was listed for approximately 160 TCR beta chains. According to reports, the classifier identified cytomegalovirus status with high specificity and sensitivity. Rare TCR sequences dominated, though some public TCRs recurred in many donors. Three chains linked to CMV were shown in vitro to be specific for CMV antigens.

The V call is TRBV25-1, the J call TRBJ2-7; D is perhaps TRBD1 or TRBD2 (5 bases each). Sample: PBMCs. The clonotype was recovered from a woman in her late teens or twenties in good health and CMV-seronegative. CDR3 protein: CASSEFQRGDEQYF. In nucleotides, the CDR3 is TGTGCCAGCAGTGAATTTCAGAGGGGAGATGAGCAGTACTTC.